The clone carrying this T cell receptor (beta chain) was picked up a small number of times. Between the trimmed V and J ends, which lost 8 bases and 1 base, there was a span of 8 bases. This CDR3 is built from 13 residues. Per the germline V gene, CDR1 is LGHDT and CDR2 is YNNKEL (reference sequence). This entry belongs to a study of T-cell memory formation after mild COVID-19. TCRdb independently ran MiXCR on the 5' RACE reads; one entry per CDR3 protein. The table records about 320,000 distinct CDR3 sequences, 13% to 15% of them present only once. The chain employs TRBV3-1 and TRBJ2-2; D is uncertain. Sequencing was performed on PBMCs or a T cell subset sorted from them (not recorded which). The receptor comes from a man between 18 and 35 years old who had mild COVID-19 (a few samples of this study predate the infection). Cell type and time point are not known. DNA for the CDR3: TGTGCCAGCTGGACGGAGAACACCGGGGAGCTGTTTTTT. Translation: CASWTENTGELFF. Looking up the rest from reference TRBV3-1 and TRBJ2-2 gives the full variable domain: DTAVSQTPKYLVTQMGNDKSIKCEQNLGHDTMYWYKQDSKKFLKIMFSYNNKELIINETVPNRFSPKSPDKAHLNLHINSLELGDSAVYFCASWTENTGELFFGEGSRLTVL.